The 25 T cell receptor beta chains below were found in one sample sequenced in a study of control samples from healthy donors and cancer patients. The data were produced by immunoSEQ multiplex PCR, yet TCRdb's version contains in-frame clones alone and is incomplete. The table shows approximately 230,000 clones, with approximately 80% occurring only once. Sequencing was carried out using PBMCs. Receptor source: a woman aged 55 to 70 with lung cancer.

The chain's CDR3 is CASSSLENRDLERNEQFF. In DNA, the CDR3 is TGTGCCAGCAGCTCGCTTGAAAACAGGGACCTTGAGAGAAATGAGCAGTTCTTC. This chain joins TRBV7-6 and TRBJ2-1, with D maybe TRBD1 (6 bases). Looked up from germline, CDR1 is SGHVS and CDR2 is FNYEAQ. The ends were cut back, 4 bases at V and 7 bases at J, with 26 bases in the middle. The CDR3 totals 18 residues.

In this sample, this clone turned up a few times. The J gene is TRBJ2-6, the V gene TRBV4-2, with D hard to call. Trimming cost V 0 bases and J 0 bases, with 12 bases left between them. The V gene's germline CDR1 is LGHNA and CDR2 YNFKEQ. The CDR3 totals 18 residues. The CDR3 loop is CASSQEGFSSSGANVLTF. CDR3 nucleotide sequence: TGTGCCAGCAGCCAAGAGGGCTTCTCATCCTCTGGGGCCAACGTCCTGACTTTC.

The chain couples TRBV3-1 (or the pseudogene TRBV3-2) to TRBJ1-3; a weak D match, TRBD1 (5 bases). Germline lookup yields CDR1 LGHDT and CDR2 YNNKEL (reference sequence). The CDR3 covers 14 residues. Trimming left V 1 base short and J 6 bases short, with 10 bases between. CDR3 protein: CASSQGQITNTIYF. In DNA, the CDR3 is TGTGCCAGCAGCCAAGGACAGATAACAAACACCATATATTTT.

This chain connects TRBV2 to TRBJ1-5, with D maybe TRBD1 (6 bases). Germline loops: CDR1 SNHLY, CDR2 FYNNEI. The V end lost 4 bases, the J end lost 4 bases, and 20 bases lay between the germline ends. This CDR3 comprises 17 residues. The CDR3 sequence is CASSVLRSGAANQPQHF. The DNA of the CDR3 is TGTGCCAGCAGTGTCCTGCGGTCGGGGGCGGCGAATCAGCCCCAGCATTTT. Combining the CDR3 with reference TRBV2 and TRBJ1-5 gives the whole variable domain EPEVTQTPSHQVTQMGQEVILRCVPISNHLYFYWYRQILGQKVEFLVSFYNNEISEKSEIFDDQFSVERPDGSNFTLKIRSTKLEDSAMYFCASSVLRSGAANQPQHFGDGTRLSIL.

The table lists this clone with a few counts. Distinct nucleotide sequences in the sample also encode this CDR3. This chain links TRBV7-3 with TRBJ1-1; the match to TRBD1 covers 8 bases. The CDR3 runs 13 residues. Germline loops: CDR1 SGHTA, CDR2 FQGTGA. V was pared by 5 bases and J by 2 bases, with 1 base of the junction left unmatched. Written as DNA, the CDR3 is TGTGCCAGCAGCGGACAGGGTAACACTGAAGCTTTCTTT. Amino acid sequence: CASSGQGNTEAFF.

This rearrangement joins TRBV13 to TRBJ2-7; 9 nucleotides align to TRBD2. This CDR3 is built from 14 residues. Per the germline V gene, CDR1 is PRHDT and CDR2 is FYEKMQ (reference sequence). V shed 3 bases, J shed 7 bases, and the junction held 7 bases outside the gene matches. CDR3 residues: CASSFAGGQREQYF. The CDR3 DNA sequence: TGTGCCAGCAGCTTCGCGGGAGGGCAGAGAGAGCAGTACTTC.

The rearrangement joins TRBV18 to TRBJ2-1; 8 bases fit TRBD1. CDR3 length equals 15 residues. The germline CDR1 and CDR2 sequences are KGHSH and LQKENI. V gave up 2 bases and J gave up 4 bases; unmatched junction bases: 4. The CDR3 region is CASSPSQGVYNEQFF. DNA for the CDR3: TGTGCCAGCTCACCATCACAGGGGGTGTACAATGAGCAGTTCTTC.

The rearrangement links TRBV3-1 (or the pseudogene TRBV3-2) to TRBJ1-1; 7 positions match TRBD1. The germline V gene has CDR1 LGHDT and CDR2 YNNKEL (reference sequence). The CDR3 has 14 amino acids. V dropped 3 bases and J dropped 1; count of bases not matched to a gene: 2. This chain's CDR3 is CASSHRGKNTEAFF. CDR3 nucleotide sequence: TGTGCCAGCAGCCACAGGGGGAAGAACACTGAAGCTTTCTTT.

V gene TRBV24-1 combines with J gene TRBJ2-7; 7 bases agree with TRBD2. Germline trimming cut 4 bases from V and 2 bases from J; bases unmatched to any gene: 10. The CDR3 has 16 amino acids. CDR1 KGHDR and CDR2 SFDVKD come from the germline V gene. The CDR3 sequence is CATSDVSSGDPYEQYF. In DNA, the CDR3 is TGTGCCACCAGTGACGTATCGAGCGGGGATCCCTACGAGCAGTACTTC.

This rearrangement joins TRBV21-1 to TRBJ2-1; TRBD2 was called by the table and not checked on the DNA. TRBV21-1 is a listed pseudogene. The CDR3 contains 17 residues. The chain's CDR3 is CASSKARTSGRYNEQFF. The CDR3 DNA reads as TGTGCCAGCAGCAAAGCTCGGACTAGCGGCCGCTACAATGAGCAGTTCTTC.

On this clone itself: The junction and the germline gene differ at one end; a read error may be behind it. The chain employs TRBV7-7 and TRBJ2-5; TRBD2 matches at 10 bases. This CDR3 spans 16 amino acids. The germline gives CDR1 SSHAT, CDR2 FNYEAQ (reference sequence). DNA of the CDR3: TGTGCTAGCAGCTTAGGTGTAGCGGGGGGCCTGGAGACCCAGTACTTC. This codes for CASSLGVAGGLETQYF.

The rearrangement links TRBV2 to TRBJ2-3; TRBD2 matches at 7 bases. J lost 3 bases, V lost 7 bases, and 10 bases had no gene match. CDR3 length equals 15 residues. Germline lookup yields CDR1 SNHLY and CDR2 FYNNEI. The CDR3 protein is CASIHAGVETDTQYF. The CDR3, as DNA: TGTGCCAGCATTCATGCGGGAGTGGAGACAGATACGCAGTATTTT.

This chain joins TRBV5-1 and TRBJ1-2; 7 positions agree with TRBD1. Germline CDR1 reads SGHRS; CDR2 reads YFSETQ. CDR3 length equals 14 residues. Trimming at V came to 4 bases and at J to 4 bases, leaving 7 bases not matched to a gene. The CDR3, as DNA: TGCGCCAGCAGCGGTGGGACAGACCCCTATGGCTACACCTTC. Its translation is CASSGGTDPYGYTF.

The V call is TRBV4-1, the J call TRBJ1-2; a weak D match, TRBD1 (6 bases). This CDR3 is 14 amino acids long. CDR1 and CDR2 (germline): MGHRA, YSYEKL. Trimming stripped 4 bases from V and 6 bases from J, with 15 bases between. CDR3 protein: CASSRGLRGNGYTF. CDR3 coding DNA: TGCGCCAGCAGCCGGGGGCTAAGGGGGAATGGCTACACCTTC.

The V call is TRBV3-1 (or the pseudogene TRBV3-2), the J call TRBJ1-2; TRBD1 matches at 10 bases. V lost 4 bases to trimming and J lost 4 bases; unmatched junction nucleotides: 3. The germline V gene has CDR1 LGHDT and CDR2 YNNKEL (reference sequence). This CDR3 spans 14 amino acids. In DNA, the CDR3 is TGTGCCAGCAGCCCCCGGGACAGGGGCTATGGCTACACCTTC. Translating it yields CASSPRDRGYGYTF.

The CDR3, as DNA: TGTGCCAGCAGCCGCGGTATGTACAATGAGCAGTTCTTC. It translates to CASSRGMYNEQFF. The chain is built from TRBV6-5 and TRBJ2-1; D is ambiguous. The V end lost 6 bases, the J end lost 4 bases, and 10 bases lay between the germline ends. Germline CDR1 and CDR2: MNHEY and SVGAGI. The CDR3 is made up of 13 amino acids.

Regarding this clone: This clone may be a read error of a much larger clone one base away. The V and J genes are TRBV3-1 (or the pseudogene TRBV3-2) and TRBJ2-2, with D hard to call. CDR1 is LGHDT, CDR2 YNNKEL, per germline (reference sequence). This CDR3 comprises 12 residues. V lost 2 bases and J lost 6, with 4 bases in between. The CDR3 region has the DNA TGTGCCAGCAGCCAACTCCCCGGGGAGCTGTTTTTT. This codes for CASSQLPGELFF.

This chain joins TRBV5-4 and TRBJ2-7; TRBD1 agrees at 7 bases. Germline lookup yields CDR1 SGHNT and CDR2 YYREEE (reference sequence). The CDR3 runs to 14 residues. V was clipped by 2 bases and J by 2 bases; unmatched bases: 4. Written as DNA, the CDR3 is TGTGCCAGCAGCTTCCGGGACAGAACCTACGAGCAGTACTTC. Its translation: CASSFRDRTYEQYF.

The genes are TRBV6-5 and TRBJ2-4; no clear D. CDR3 length: 16 amino acids. Germline CDR1 and CDR2: MNHEY and SVGAGI. Trimming removed 0 bases at V and 3 bases at J, with 12 bases between. The CDR3 is CASSYSTLGGKNIQYF. The CDR3 coding sequence is TGTGCCAGCAGTTACTCGACTCTGGGCGGCAAAAACATTCAGTACTTC.

This chain uses TRBV5-1 with TRBJ2-1; no reliable D call. V was shortened by 0 bases and J by 9 bases, with 19 bases between the two germline ends. The germline CDR1 and CDR2 sequences are SGHRS and YFSETQ. The CDR3 runs 16 residues. This CDR3 is CASSLAKLQLVGEQFF. The CDR3 DNA is TGCGCCAGCAGCTTGGCCAAACTCCAGCTGGTTGGTGAGCAGTTCTTC. The full variable domain, its missing parts supplied by reference TRBV5-1 and TRBJ2-1, is KAGVTQTPRYLIKTRGQQVTLSCSPISGHRSVSWYQQTPGQGLQFLFEYFSETQRNKGNFPGRFSGRQFSNSRSEMNVSTLELGDSALYLCASSLAKLQLVGEQFFGPGTRLTVL.

Remarks on this clone: Other nucleotide sequences from this sample produce the same CDR3. V gene TRBV6-6 combines with J gene TRBJ2-3, with 10 bases aligning to TRBD2. The germline CDR1 and CDR2 sequences are MNHNY and SVGAGI (reference sequence). Unmatched junction bases numbered 5, after V lost 3 bases and J lost 5 bases. This CDR3 is built from 15 residues. The CDR3 spells CASSYGAGGGDTQYF. The CDR3 DNA sequence: TGTGCCAGCAGTTATGGAGCGGGAGGGGGAGATACGCAGTATTTT.

As regards this clone: At the DNA level, this CDR3 is encoded by other sequences in the same sample as well. The chain recombines TRBV20-1 with TRBJ2-7, with 7 nucleotides matching TRBD1. V dropped 6 bases and J dropped 3; count of bases not matched to a gene: 2. Germline loops: CDR1 DFQATT, CDR2 SNEGSKA (reference sequence). CDR3 length: 11 amino acids. The CDR3 spells CSAGDSYEQYF. The DNA of the CDR3 is TGCAGTGCGGGGGACAGCTACGAGCAGTACTTC.

The chain recombines TRBV3-1 (or the pseudogene TRBV3-2) with TRBJ1-1; no clear D. Trimming shortened V by 4 bases and J by 4 bases, and 10 bases separated the two germline ends. Germline values: CDR1 LGHDT, CDR2 YNNKEL (reference sequence). This CDR3 region has 13 residues. The CDR3 sequence is CASSPGRPTEAFF. CDR3 nucleotides: TGTGCCAGCAGCCCTGGCAGGCCCACTGAAGCTTTCTTT.

V is TRBV3-1 (or the pseudogene TRBV3-2) and J is TRBJ2-7; D possibly uses TRBD1 or TRBD2 (5 bases each). Germline values: CDR1 LGHDT, CDR2 YNNKEL (reference sequence). This CDR3 is built from 13 residues. V was shortened by 7 bases and J by 2 bases, with 12 bases between the two germline ends. CDR3: CASTRDPAYEQYF. For the CDR3, the DNA is TGTGCCAGCACCCGGGACCCTGCCTACGAGCAGTACTTC.

In its sample, this clone was seen once. The rearrangement joins TRBV6-5 to TRBJ1-1; D is uncertain. Trimming took 6 bases from V and 1 from J, leaving 15 bases between them. Germline V lookup: CDR1 MNHEY, CDR2 SVGAGI. The CDR3 has 15 residues. The CDR3 is CASSPRDPRNTEAFF. CDR3 DNA: TGTGCCAGCAGCCCCCGCGATCCCAGGAACACTGAAGCTTTCTTT.